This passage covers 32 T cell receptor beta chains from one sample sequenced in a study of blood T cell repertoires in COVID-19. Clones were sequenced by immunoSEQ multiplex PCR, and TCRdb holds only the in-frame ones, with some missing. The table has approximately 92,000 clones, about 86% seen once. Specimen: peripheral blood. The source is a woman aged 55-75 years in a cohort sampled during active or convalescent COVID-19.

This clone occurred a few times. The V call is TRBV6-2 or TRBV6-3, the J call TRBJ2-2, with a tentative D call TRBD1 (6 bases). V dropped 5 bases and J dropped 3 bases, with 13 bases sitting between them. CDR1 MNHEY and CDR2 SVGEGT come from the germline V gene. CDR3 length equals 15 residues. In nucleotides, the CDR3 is TGTGCCAGCAGTATGAAGAACAGGGACACCGGGGAGCTGTTTTTT. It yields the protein CASSMKNRDTGELFF.

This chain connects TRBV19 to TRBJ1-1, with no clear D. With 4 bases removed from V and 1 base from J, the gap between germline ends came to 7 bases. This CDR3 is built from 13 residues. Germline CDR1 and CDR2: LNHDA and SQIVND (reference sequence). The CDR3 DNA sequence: TGTGCCAGTAGTAGGGCAGAGAACACTGAAGCTTTCTTT. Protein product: CASSRAENTEAFF. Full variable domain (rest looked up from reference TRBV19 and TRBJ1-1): DGGITQSPKYLFRKEGQNVTLSCEQNLNHDAMYWYRQDPGQGLRLIYYSQIVNDFQKGDIAEGYSVSREKKESFPLTVTSAQKNPTAFYLCASSRAENTEAFFGQGTRLTVV.

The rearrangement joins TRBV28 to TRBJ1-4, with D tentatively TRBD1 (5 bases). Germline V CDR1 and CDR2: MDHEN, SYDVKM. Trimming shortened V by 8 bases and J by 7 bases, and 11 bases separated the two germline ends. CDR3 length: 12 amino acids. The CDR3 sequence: CASLQGGEKLFF. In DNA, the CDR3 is TGTGCCAGCTTGCAGGGTGGTGAAAAACTGTTTTTT.

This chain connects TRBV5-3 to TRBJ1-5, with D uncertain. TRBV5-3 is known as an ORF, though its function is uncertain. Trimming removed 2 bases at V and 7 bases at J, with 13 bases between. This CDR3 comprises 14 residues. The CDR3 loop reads CARSFGGPDQPQHF. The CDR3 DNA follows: TGTGCCAGAAGCTTCGGAGGGCCGGACCAGCCCCAGCATTTT.

The CDR3 DNA reads as TGCGCCAGCAGCTTCGAACCAACCCGGGGGGATACGCAGTATTTT. Translated, it gives CASSFEPTRGDTQYF. V gene TRBV5-1 combines with J gene TRBJ2-3; D is possibly TRBD2 (6 bases). Trimming cost V 2 bases and J 6 bases, with 16 bases left between them. This CDR3 contains 15 residues. The germline V gene encodes CDR1 SGHRS and CDR2 YFSETQ. The full variable domain, with the rest looked up from reference TRBV5-1 and TRBJ2-3, is KAGVTQTPRYLIKTRGQQVTLSCSPISGHRSVSWYQQTPGQGLQFLFEYFSETQRNKGNFPGRFSGRQFSNSRSEMNVSTLELGDSALYLCASSFEPTRGDTQYFGPGTRLTVL.

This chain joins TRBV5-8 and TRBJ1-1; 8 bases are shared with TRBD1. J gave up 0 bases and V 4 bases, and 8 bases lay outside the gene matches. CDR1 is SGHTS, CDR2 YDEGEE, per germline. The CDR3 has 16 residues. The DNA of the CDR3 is TGTGCCAGCAGCCGACAGGGGAGAGGCTTGAACACTGAAGCTTTCTTT. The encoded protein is CASSRQGRGLNTEAFF.

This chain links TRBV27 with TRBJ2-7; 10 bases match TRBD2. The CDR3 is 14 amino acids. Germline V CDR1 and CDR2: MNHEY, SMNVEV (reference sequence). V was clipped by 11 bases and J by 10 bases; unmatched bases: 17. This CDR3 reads CASSPAPGLAFQYF. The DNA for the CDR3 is TGTGCCTCTTCTCCCGCTCCGGGACTAGCGTTTCAGTACTTC.

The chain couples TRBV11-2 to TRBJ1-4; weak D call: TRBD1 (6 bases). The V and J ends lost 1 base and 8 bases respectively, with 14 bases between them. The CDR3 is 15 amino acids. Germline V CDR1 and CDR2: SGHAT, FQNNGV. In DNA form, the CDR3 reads TGTGCCAGCAGCTTAGGAGGCAGGGGAATAGAAAAACTGTTTTTT. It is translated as CASSLGGRGIEKLFF.

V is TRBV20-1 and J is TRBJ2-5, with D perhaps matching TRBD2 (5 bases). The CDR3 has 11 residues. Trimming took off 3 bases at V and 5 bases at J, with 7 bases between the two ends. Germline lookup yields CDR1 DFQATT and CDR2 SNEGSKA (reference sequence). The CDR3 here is CSASIAETQYF. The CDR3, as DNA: TGCAGTGCTAGTATAGCGGAGACCCAGTACTTC.

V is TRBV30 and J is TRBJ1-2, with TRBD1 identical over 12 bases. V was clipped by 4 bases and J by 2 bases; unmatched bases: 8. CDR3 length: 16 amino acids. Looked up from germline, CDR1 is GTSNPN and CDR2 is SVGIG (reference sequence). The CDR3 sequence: CAWTRDRGRQNYGYTF. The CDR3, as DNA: TGTGCCTGGACCCGGGACAGGGGGCGCCAAAACTATGGCTACACCTTC.

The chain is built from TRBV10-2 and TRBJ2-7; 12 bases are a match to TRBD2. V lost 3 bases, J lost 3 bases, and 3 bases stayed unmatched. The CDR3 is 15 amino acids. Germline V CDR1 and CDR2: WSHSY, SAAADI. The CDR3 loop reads CASSDLTSGGYEQYF. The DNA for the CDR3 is TGCGCCAGCAGTGACCTGACTAGCGGGGGCTACGAGCAGTACTTC.

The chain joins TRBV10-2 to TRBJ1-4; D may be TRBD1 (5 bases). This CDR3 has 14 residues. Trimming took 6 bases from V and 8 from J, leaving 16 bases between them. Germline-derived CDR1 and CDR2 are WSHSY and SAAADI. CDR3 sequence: CASRDTSMGEKLFF. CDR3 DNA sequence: TGCGCCAGCAGGGACACCTCAATGGGGGAAAAACTGTTTTTT.

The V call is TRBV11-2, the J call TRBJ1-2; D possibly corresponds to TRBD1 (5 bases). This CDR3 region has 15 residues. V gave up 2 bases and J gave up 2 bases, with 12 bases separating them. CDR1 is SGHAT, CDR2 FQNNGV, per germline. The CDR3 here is CASSLRRGWNYGYTF. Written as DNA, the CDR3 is TGTGCCAGCAGCTTACGACGGGGGTGGAACTATGGCTACACCTTC.

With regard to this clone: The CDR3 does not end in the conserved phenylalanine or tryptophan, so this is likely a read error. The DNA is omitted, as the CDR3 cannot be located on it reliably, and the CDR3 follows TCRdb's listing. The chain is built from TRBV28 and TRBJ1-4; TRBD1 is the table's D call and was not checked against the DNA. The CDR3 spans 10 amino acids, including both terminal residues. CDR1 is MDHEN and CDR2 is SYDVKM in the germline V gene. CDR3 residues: CASSLNPGGK.

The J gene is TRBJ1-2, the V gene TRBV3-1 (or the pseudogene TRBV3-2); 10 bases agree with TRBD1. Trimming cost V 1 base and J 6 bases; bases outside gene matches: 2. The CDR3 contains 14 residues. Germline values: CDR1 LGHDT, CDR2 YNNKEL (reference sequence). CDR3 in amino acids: CASSQGQGADGYTF. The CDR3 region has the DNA TGTGCCAGCAGCCAAGGACAGGGGGCGGATGGCTACACCTTC.

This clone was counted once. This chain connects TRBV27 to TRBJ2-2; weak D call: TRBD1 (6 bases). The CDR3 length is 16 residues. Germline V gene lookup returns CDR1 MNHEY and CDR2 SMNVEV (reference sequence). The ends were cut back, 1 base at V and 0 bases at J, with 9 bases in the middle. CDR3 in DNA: TGTGCCAGCAGTTTATTAACAGGGTCGAACACCGGGGAGCTGTTTTTT. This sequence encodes CASSLLTGSNTGELFF.

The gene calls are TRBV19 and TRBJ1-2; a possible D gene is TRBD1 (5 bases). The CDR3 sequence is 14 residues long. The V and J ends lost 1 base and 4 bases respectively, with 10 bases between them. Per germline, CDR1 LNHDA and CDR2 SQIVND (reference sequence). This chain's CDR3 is CASSIVQDTYGYTF. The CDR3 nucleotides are TGTGCCAGTAGTATAGTACAGGATACCTATGGCTACACCTTC.

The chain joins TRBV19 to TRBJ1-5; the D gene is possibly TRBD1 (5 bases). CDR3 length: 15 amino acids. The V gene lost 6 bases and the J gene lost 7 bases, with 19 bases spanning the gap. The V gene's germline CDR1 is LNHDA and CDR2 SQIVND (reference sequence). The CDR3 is CASSRGTAAGQPQHF. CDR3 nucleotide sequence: TGTGCCAGTAGCCGCGGGACGGCTGCGGGACAGCCCCAGCATTTT. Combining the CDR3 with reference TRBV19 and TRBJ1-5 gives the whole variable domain DGGITQSPKYLFRKEGQNVTLSCEQNLNHDAMYWYRQDPGQGLRLIYYSQIVNDFQKGDIAEGYSVSREKKESFPLTVTSAQKNPTAFYLCASSRGTAAGQPQHFGDGTRLSIL.

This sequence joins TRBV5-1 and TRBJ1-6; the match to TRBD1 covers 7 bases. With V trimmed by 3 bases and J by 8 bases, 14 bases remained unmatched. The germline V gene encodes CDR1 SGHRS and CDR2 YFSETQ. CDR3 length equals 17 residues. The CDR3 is CASSSGRQGKFDSPLHF. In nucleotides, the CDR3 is TGCGCCAGCAGCTCAGGAAGACAGGGAAAATTTGATTCACCCCTCCACTTT.

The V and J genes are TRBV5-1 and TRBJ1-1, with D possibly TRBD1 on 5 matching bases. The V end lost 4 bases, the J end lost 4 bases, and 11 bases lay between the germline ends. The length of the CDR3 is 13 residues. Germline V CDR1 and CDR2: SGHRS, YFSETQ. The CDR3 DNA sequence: TGCGCCAGCAGCCTCCAGGGTTTCACTGAAGCTTTCTTT. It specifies CASSLQGFTEAFF.

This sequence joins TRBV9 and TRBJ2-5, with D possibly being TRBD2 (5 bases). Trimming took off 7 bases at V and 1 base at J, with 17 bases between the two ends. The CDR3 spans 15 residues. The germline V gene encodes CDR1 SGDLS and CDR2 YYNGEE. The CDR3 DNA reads TGTGCCAGCCCCCCTGGGGAGATTCGCCAAGAGACCCAGTACTTC. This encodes CASPPGEIRQETQYF.

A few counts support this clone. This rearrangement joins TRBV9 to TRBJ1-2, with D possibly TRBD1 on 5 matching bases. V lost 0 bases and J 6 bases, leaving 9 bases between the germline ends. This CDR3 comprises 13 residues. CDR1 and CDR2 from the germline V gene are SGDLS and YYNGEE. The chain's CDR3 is CASSVAGFNGYTF. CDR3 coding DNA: TGTGCCAGCAGCGTAGCAGGGTTCAATGGCTACACCTTC.

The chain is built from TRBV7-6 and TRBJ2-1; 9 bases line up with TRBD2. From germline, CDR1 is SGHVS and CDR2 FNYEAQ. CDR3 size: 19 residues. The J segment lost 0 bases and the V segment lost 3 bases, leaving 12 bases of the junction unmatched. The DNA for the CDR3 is TGTGCCAGCAGCTTGGGGGCGGGAGGGCCAGGTAGCTCCTACAATGAGCAGTTCTTC. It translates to CASSLGAGGPGSSYNEQFF.

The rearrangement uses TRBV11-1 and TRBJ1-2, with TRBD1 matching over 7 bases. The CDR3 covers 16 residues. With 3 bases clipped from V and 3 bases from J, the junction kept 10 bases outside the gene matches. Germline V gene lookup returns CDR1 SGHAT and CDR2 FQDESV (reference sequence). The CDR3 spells CASSFRQGQGDYGYTF. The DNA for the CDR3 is TGTGCCAGCAGCTTTCGACAGGGCCAGGGAGACTATGGCTACACCTTC.

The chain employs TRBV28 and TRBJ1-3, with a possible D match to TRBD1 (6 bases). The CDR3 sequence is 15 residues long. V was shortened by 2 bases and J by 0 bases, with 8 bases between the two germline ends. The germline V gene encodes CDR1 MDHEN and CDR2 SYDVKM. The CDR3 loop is CASSLVGGSGNTIYF. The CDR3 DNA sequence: TGTGCCAGCAGTTTAGTAGGGGGCTCTGGAAACACCATATATTTT. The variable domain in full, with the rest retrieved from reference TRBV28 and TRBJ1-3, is DVKVTQSSRYLVKRTGEKVFLECVQDMDHENMFWYRQDPGLGLRLIYFSYDVKMKEKGDIPEGYSVSREKKERFSLILESASTNQTSMYLCASSLVGGSGNTIYFGEGSWLTVV.

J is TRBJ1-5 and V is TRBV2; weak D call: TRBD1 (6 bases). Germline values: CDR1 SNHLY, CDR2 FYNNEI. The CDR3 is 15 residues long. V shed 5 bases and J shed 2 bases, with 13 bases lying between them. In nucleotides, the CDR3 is TGTGCCAGCAGTAGAACAGGGTTGGGCAATCAGCCCCAGCATTTT. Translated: CASSRTGLGNQPQHF.

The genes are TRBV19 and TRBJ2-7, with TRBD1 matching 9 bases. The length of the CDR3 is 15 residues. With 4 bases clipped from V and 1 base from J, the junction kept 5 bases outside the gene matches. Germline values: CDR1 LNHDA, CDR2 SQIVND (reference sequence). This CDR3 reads CASSKGTGNSYEQYF. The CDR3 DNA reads TGTGCCAGTAGTAAGGGGACAGGGAATTCCTACGAGCAGTACTTC.

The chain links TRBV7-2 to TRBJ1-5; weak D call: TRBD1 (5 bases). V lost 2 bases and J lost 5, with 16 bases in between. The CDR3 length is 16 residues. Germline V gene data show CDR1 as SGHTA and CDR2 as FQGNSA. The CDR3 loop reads CASSLYGTGGHQPQHF. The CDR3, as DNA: TGTGCCAGCAGCTTATACGGGACTGGAGGGCATCAGCCCCAGCATTTT.

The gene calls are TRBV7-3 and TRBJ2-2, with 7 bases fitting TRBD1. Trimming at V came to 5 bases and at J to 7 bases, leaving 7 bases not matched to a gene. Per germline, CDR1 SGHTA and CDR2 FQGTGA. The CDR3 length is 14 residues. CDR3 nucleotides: TGTGCCAGCAGCGTAGACAGGGATAACGGGGAGCTGTTTTTT. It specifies CASSVDRDNGELFF.

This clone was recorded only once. For the CDR3, the DNA is TGTGCCAGCAGCCAAGAGCAGGGGGGTAATTCACCCCTCCACTTT. This codes for CASSQEQGGNSPLHF. The rearrangement links TRBV4-2 to TRBJ1-6; 7 bases agree with TRBD1. The CDR3 length is 15 residues. The germline V gene encodes CDR1 LGHNA and CDR2 YNFKEQ. The V gene end was trimmed by 0 bases and the J gene end by 6 bases; junction bases not matched to a gene: 2.

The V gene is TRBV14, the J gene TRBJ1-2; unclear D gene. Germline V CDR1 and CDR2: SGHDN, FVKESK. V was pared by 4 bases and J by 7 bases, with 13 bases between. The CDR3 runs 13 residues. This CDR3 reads CASSLLATSGYTF. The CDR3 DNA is TGTGCCAGCAGCCTCCTGGCCACTAGTGGCTACACCTTC.

The DNA for the CDR3 is TGCGCCAGCAGTCAATTTCGGAGGGATCAGCCCCAGCATTTT. Protein: CASSQFRRDQPQHF. The rearrangement uses TRBV10-1 and TRBJ1-5; D is unclear. Trimming removed 5 bases at V and 5 bases at J, with 13 bases between. The CDR3 is made up of 14 amino acids. In germline, CDR1 is WNHNN, CDR2 SYGVQD (reference sequence).